A selection of T cell receptor beta chains follows, all from one sample in a study of T cells in Graves' hyperthyroidism and ophthalmopathy. TCRdb processed the multiplex PCR reads anew with MiXCR; each CDR3 protein has one entry. The repertoire has about 600,000 distinct CDR3 sequences, about a sixth of them found once; the top ten carry roughly 3.4%. Source material: blood. Receptors were obtained from a middle-aged woman with Graves' ophthalmopathy. Both conserved end residues are part of each CDR3.

v_call	cdr3_length	j_call	cdr3_aa
TRBV28	12	TRBJ2-5	CASSFLVETQYF
TRBV27	15	TRBJ1-1	CASSPVGQGAAEAFF
TRBV19	14	TRBJ1-5	CASSIVTGGQPQHF
TRBV12-3/TRBV12-4	14	TRBJ2-5	CASSLQGFFETQYF
TRBV30	12	TRBJ2-2	CAWTKNTGELFF
TRBV7-9	14	TRBJ2-5	CASSLRTIQETQYF
TRBV3-1	18	TRBJ1-5	CASSPRWGGIDSNQPQHF
TRBV20-1	15	TRBJ1-5	CSARDESRGNQPQHF
TRBV11-3	14	TRBJ2-1	CASSLASGRGEQFF
TRBV28	16	TRBJ2-5	CASSLSVGAGVETQYF
TRBV9	12	TRBJ2-7	CASSVEGVEQYF
TRBV7-6	15	TRBJ2-1	CASSLAGSTYNEQFF
TRBV18	16	TRBJ2-7	CASSPGLAGPLGEQYF
TRBV2	15	TRBJ2-5	CASIRLAGGSETQHF
TRBV3-1	15	TRBJ1-1	CAGSRRTGRNTEAFF
TRBV28	14	TRBJ2-3	CASSRRGGLDTQYF
TRBV12-3/TRBV12-4	15	TRBJ2-3	CASSRTAGLLYTQYF
TRBV20-1	16	TRBJ1-1	CSARDPGQGDNTEAFF
TRBV12-3/TRBV12-4	14	TRBJ1-6	CASSFGPINSPLHF
TRBV5-1	15	TRBJ2-3	CASSLGDTFRDTQYF
TRBV18	14	TRBJ2-7	CASSPVAGLDEQYF
TRBV20-1	16	TRBJ2-1	CSAKQNSGGGVNEQFF
TRBV4-1	15	TRBJ1-6	CASSHSAPGNSPLHF
TRBV11-2	13	TRBJ1-2	CASSLTGMGGYTF
TRBV12-3/TRBV12-4	14	TRBJ1-3	CATRWVGGKNTIYF
TRBV6-1	13	TRBJ2-5	CASRDSSQETRYF
TRBV6-9	17	TRBJ2-5	CASSYPRPPTGRETQYF
TRBV5-1	15	TRBJ1-2	CASSPSLHRDYGYTF
TRBV12-3/TRBV12-4	12	TRBJ1-5	CASSPGTGPQHF
TRBV27	16	TRBJ2-3	CASRGTGTPRADTQYF
TRBV5-1	16	TRBJ2-1	CASSLVLTSGHNEQFF
TRBV2	13	TRBJ2-3	CASALGGTDTQYF
TRBV6-6	18	TRBJ1-2	CASSYSFGTGQPNYGYTF
TRBV27	11	TRBJ1-5	CARVSNQPQHF
TRBV30	14	TRBJ1-4	CAWTRTGNNEKLFF
TRBV29-1	14	TRBJ2-1	CSVEDSSSYNEQFF
TRBV28	13	TRBJ2-7	CASTKLASYEQYF
TRBV11-2	13	TRBJ1-1	CASSLGYGLEAFF
TRBV6-1	16	TRBJ1-6	CASSIQGSLRNSPLHF
TRBV2	19	TRBJ2-2	CASSKTSGSLFANTGELFF
TRBV30	14	TRBJ1-1	CAWTRGQLNTEAFF
TRBV11-2	14	TRBJ2-1	CASRPGLAPNEQFF
TRBV27	16	TRBJ2-2	CASSLAGGEYTGELFF
TRBV5-1	17	TRBJ1-3	CASSPGTGILQGNTIYF
TRBV7-9	14	TRBJ2-1	CATQDRGNSNEQFF
TRBV18	14	TRBJ2-5	CASSPGQGSETQYF
TRBV9	14	TRBJ2-3	CASSGEGAGDTQYF
TRBV29-1	14	TRBJ2-1	CSAREWGRGNEQFF